The T cell receptor (beta chain) under discussion was sequenced for a study of neoadjuvant anti-PD-1 for oral cavity cancer. Study-wide context: Patients without progression received a fourth nivolumab dose around day 43, then surgical resection on days 50-56.

Time point defined: after neoadjuvant nivolumab, at surgical resection. Patients had HPV-negative, locally advanced oral cavity squamous cell carcinoma. This CDR3 spans 15 amino acids. Per germline, CDR1 SGHAT and CDR2 FQNNGV. V was clipped by 4 bases and J by 9 bases; unmatched bases: 8. This clone showed up just once. Blood libraries mostly used roughly 500 ng genomic DNA, six replicates each. Libraries were prepared by immunoSEQ multiplex PCR; TCRdb keeps only in-frame clonotypes and omits some of them. This table has roughly 15,000 clones, about 71% appearing once. Sequenced material: PBMCs, taken after nivolumab (anti-PD-1) treatment. The rearrangement uses TRBV11-2 and TRBJ2-4, with 11 bases fitting TRBD2. The sequence came from a person aged 35 to 85 with oral cavity squamous cell carcinoma. The CDR3 protein is CASSYILAGESIQYF. Written as DNA, the CDR3 is TGTGCCAGCAGCTATATACTAGCGGGAGAAAGCATTCAGTACTTC.